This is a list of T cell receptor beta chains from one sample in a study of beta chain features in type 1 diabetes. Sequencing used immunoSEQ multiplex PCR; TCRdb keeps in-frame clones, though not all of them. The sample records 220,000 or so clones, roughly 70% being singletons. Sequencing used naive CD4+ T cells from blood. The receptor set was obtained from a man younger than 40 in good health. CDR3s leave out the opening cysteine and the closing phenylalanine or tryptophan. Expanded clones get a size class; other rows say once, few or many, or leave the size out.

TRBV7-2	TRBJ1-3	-	ASSAPGASGNTIY
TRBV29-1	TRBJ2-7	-	SVGTLAGAGEQY
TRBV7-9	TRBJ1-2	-	ASSLAHRDRYGYT
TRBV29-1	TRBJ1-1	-	SVAGGRGGAF
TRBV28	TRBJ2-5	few	ASSTDRQETQY
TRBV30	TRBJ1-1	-	AWSRDPSGAF
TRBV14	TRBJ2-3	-	ASSQVPDTQY
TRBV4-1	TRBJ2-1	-	ASSRTPRDRGDEQF
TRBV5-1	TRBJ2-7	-	ASSGTAGYEQY
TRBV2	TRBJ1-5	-	ASSLAPGNQPQH
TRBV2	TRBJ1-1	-	ASSYDRLNTEAF
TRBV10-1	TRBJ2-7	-	ASSAGSYEQY
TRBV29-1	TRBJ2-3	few	SVPWTSADTQY
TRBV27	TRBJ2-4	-	ASSPRGDIQY
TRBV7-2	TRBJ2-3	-	ASSHGGSRRDTQY
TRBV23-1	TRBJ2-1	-	ASSQIVAGECSSYNEQF
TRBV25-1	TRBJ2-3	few	ASSLAGDTDTQY
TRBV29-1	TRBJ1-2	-	SVVKGDGYT
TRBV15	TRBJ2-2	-	ATSRQSSPYTGELF
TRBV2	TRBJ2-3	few	ASRVLAYGTDTQY
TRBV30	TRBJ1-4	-	AWSRGEKLF
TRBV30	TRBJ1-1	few	GSSRDTANTEAF
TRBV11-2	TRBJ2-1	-	ASSTSSGNYNEQF
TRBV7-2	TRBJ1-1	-	ASRDMDSEAF
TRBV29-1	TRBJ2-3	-	SVDGAGGVADTQY
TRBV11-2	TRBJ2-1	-	ASSLSLGVNEQF
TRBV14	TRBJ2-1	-	ASSQALVYNEQF
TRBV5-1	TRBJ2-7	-	ASSWRWYEQY
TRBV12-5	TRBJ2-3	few	ASEAERDTQY
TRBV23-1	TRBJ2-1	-	ASSGYSSCSYNEQF
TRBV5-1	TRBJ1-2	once	ASSSGQPTNYGYT
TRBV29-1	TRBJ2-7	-	SVEKGPHEQY
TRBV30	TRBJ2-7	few	AWSAQGGNEQY
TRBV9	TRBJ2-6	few	ASSTTGTGANVLT
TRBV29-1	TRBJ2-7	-	SVGQDYEQY
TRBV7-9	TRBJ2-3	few	ASSLALGPRDTQY
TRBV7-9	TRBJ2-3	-	ASSLKQGVGTDTQY
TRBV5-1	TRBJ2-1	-	ASSSDGSGGYNEQF
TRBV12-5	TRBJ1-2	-	ASGFSGTVENYGYT
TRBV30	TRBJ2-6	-	AWSVPRPRSGANVLT
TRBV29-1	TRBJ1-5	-	SAGDSPNQPQH
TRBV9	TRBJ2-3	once	ASSASGGQADTQY
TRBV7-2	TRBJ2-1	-	ASSNQGNEQF
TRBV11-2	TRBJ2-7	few	ASSSLGYIEQY
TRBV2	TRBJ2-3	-	ASRETELRMDTQY
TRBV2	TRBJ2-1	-	ASRAGTSGNEQF